The sequence of this T cell receptor (beta chain) was determined in a study of breast tumors, draining lymph nodes, adjacent tissues. General study points: The data were judged consistent with most tumor T cells coming from lymph node and expanding in tumor. That most tumor T cells come from lymph nodes remained unproven.

With respect to this clonotype: Its cognate antigen is unknown.

TCRdb re-derived calls from the multiplex PCR reads in MiXCR, one entry per CDR3 protein. The repertoire has 55,000 to 75,000 distinct CDR3 sequences, roughly 40% of them found once; the top ten carry about 8.4%. This CDR3 is 15 amino acids long. Germline V gene lookup returns CDR1 SGHNT and CDR2 YENEEA. Trimming stripped 2 bases from V and 2 bases from J, with 12 bases between. Material for sequencing was breast tumor tissue. The chain is built from TRBV11-3 and TRBJ2-5; tentatively, D is TRBD2 (6 bases). This sequence originates from a female donor with breast cancer. Some clones in this sample may be carry-over from other donors' samples. The CDR3 sequence is CASSLRPGDQETQYF. CDR3 nucleotide sequence: TGTGCCAGCAGCTTAAGGCCGGGGGATCAAGAGACCCAGTACTTC.